This entry describes one TCR beta chain. The sample originates from a study of blood T cell repertoires in COVID-19. Turning to the study itself: The United States, Italy and Spain supplied acute and convalescent COVID-19 samples. T cells, B-cell-depleted T cells, or PBMCs supplied cDNA or gDNA.

Per the original data handling: How many nucleated cells were present was estimated from reference gene primer amplification. Generated by immunoSEQ multiplex PCR, the TCRdb table keeps only in-frame clones and is missing some. The DNA was the basis for D and trimming; V, J and clone size are from that table. The table includes 340,000 or so clones, around four fifths detected once. The sample consisted of peripheral blood. The clonotype was recovered from a young man with active or convalescent COVID-19.

The CDR3 spells CASSAQGGEFTEAFF. CDR3 in DNA: TGTGCCAGCAGCGCTCAGGGAGGGGAGTTCACTGAAGCTTTCTTT. This rearrangement joins TRBV13 to TRBJ1-1; D might be TRBD1 (5 bases). The CDR3 contains 15 residues. The germline gives CDR1 PRHDT, CDR2 FYEKMQ (reference sequence). The V end was cut by 5 bases, the J end by 4 bases, with 17 bases between.